The present T cell receptor beta chain was sequenced within a study of low-dose radiotherapy and immunotherapy resistance in tumors. Study background: Intravenous administration to patients comprised nivolumab at 240 mg every two weeks and ipilimumab at 1 mg/kg every six weeks.

Along with nivolumab and ipilimumab, donors received aspirin, low-dose cyclophosphamide and low-dose radiotherapy. Primers targeting TRAV and TRBV primed first-strand cDNA, covering alpha and beta chains. The TCRs were subjected to amplification over approximately 20 PCR cycles employing a constant-region primer in conjunction with a V-primer adapter. TCRdb passed the reads through MiXCR, listing each CDR3 protein once. The data contain around 13,000 distinct CDR3 sequences, under 80% of them seen just once; the ten biggest clones take up roughly 5%. The CDR3 is made up of 11 amino acids. Germline V gene lookup returns CDR1 MGHDK and CDR2 SYGVNS. The ends were cut back, 7 bases at V and 7 bases at J, with 11 bases in the middle.

The rearrangement links TRBV25-1 to TRBJ2-7; D may be TRBD2 (6 bases). This receptor was identified in a human donor with advanced metastatic prostate, ovarian, gallbladder or colorectal cancer (not recorded which). This table probably holds off-target reads from a library built for another chain. The CDR3 DNA reads TGTGCCAGCATGAGGGCGGGAGAGCAGTACTTC. Residues: CASMRAGEQYF.